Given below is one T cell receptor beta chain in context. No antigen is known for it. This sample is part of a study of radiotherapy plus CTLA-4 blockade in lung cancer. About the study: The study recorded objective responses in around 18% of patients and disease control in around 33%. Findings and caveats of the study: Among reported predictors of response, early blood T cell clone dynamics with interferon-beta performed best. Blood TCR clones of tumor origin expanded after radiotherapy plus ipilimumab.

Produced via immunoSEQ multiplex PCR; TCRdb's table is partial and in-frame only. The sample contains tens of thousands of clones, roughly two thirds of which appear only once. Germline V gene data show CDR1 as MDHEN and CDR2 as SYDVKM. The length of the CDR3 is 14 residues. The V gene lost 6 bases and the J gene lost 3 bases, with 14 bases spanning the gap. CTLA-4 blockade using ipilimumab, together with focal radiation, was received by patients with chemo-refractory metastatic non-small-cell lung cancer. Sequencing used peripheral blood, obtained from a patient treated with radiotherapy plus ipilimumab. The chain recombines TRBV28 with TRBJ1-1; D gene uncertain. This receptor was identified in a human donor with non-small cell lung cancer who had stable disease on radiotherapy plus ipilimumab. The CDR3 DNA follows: TGTGCCAGCAGAACCCCCGAGTCGTACACTGAAGCTTTCTTT. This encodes CASRTPESYTEAFF.